The entry below gives a single T cell receptor beta chain sequence along with its context. This receptor's antigen is unknown. The input lacks base qualities; no much larger clone sits a single base away. The CDR3 regions of human TCRbeta chains were subjected to immunosequencing. The paper's data handling went like this. TCRs in the repertoires were compared against a reference library of SARS-CoV-2-specific TCRs that had been generated with the MIRA antigen-specificity platform. Breadth was defined as the fraction of unique TCRs that were SARS-CoV-2-associated, and depth was defined as the fraction of total T cells that were SARS-CoV-2-associated. Using the MIRA data, every spike-specific TCR was mapped to the spike region that the TCR reacted to and assigned to either a CD4 or a CD8 class. Log10-transformed breadth and depth values were compared by one-way ANOVA with Sidak's multiple comparisons tests. Not all clones reach the TCRdb copy of this immuneACCESS table, which keeps in-frame sequences only. Checked studies attribute under half of the gap to unresolved V genes and leave the rest unexplained. V, J and clone size reflect that table, while D and trimming were determined from the DNA. This sample lists roughly 50,000 clones; 89% were detected once. The top ten hold 14% of the sample.

The entry originates in a study of T cell responses to AZD1222 COVID-19 vaccine (dated by TCRdb to the early 2020s). Regarding the research as a whole: TCR sequencing covered more than 230 trial participants: nearly 210 given two doses of AZD1222 and about 26 given two doses of MenACWY control vaccine. Trial participants were enrolled by age into 18-55, 56-69 and 70-plus year subgroups, with about 150, 27 and 61 TCR-sequenced participants respectively.

Overall study results and their limits: A significant rise in spike-specific TCR breadth and depth was observed after two AZD1222 doses relative to day 0 and relative to MenACWY recipients. Most participants were white British and females outnumbered males, and the authors suggested that clonal diversity may have been underestimated. The 56-69-year group was small, and its depth increase did not reach significance, likely because of low power. No day 14 peak-response samples were available, so repertoires were characterized only after the peak T cell response. Reportedly, almost half of the unique spike-specific TCRs recognized epitopes lying outside the regions that are mutated in the B.1.351 and B.1.1.7 variants. Conclusions about previously exposed vaccinees were limited because only a handful of AZD1222 recipients were SARS-CoV-2 seropositive at baseline. Vaccine-associated CD4 TCRs spanned the whole spike protein, with dominant responses in regions 160-218 and 743-854.

The time point label here, explained by the study, means: about 28 days (+/-7) after the second vaccine dose. AZD1222 recipients whose second dose came at about 4 weeks and those whose second dose came at about 12 weeks were combined into one group, since spike-specific TCR depth and breadth did not differ between the two schedules. The vaccinee samples were drawn from two UK trials, COV001 and COV002, one of which was a single-blind randomized controlled phase 2/3 trial testing AZD1222 (ChAdOx1 nCoV-19) in healthy adults. For TCRbeta chain sequencing, PBMC samples were collected from trial participants at day 0 and at day 28 after the second dose. The source is an adult who received the AZD1222 COVID-19 vaccine. Sequenced material: peripheral blood, taken 28 days after the second AZD1222 dose.

CDR3 protein: CASSVEQGYEQYF. The bases are TGTGCCAGCAGCGTAGAACAGGGCTACGAGCAGTACTTC. Recombination connected TRBV9 to TRBJ2-7, and the D gene may be TRBD1, 6 bases matching. Trimming removed 0 bases from V and 3 bases from J, leaving 7 bases between the germline ends. From a lookup of the germline V gene, CDR1 and CDR2 are SGDLS and YYNGEE. The CDR3 starts with the cysteine, ends with the phenylalanine, and has 13 residues. Only the CDR3 DNA is retained, 39 bases long and in frame from the first base.